What follows describes a single T cell receptor beta chain. Its antigen specificity is not known. Per-nucleotide qualities are absent, and no much larger clonotype sits a single base away. Whole blood was collected in K2EDTA tubes by collaborating institutions according to the institutions' own protocols. For TCRbeta analysis, collaborators shipped samples as frozen whole blood, isolated PBMCs, or DNA extracted from either of those sample types. The data derive from a study of blood T cell repertoires in COVID-19 (dated by TCRdb to 2018 to 2020). Notes on the research overall: Samples from collaborators originated in the United States, Italy and Spain and spanned both the acute and convalescent phases of COVID-19. The material from the prospective study consisted of cDNA or gDNA derived from T cells, B-cell-depleted T cells, or PBMCs. Deeply sampled blood TCRbeta repertoires from subjects exposed to, actively infected with, or recovered from COVID-19 were included in the dataset. The repertoires were released in a freely available public database meant as a resource for research on the immune response to SARS-CoV-2. Samples were obtained from the ongoing ImmuneRACE study (first 160 participants) and from some 1,200 subjects provided by 6 global collaborators. The sample metadata nearly always contained a de-identified subject ID, COVID-19 status, age in years and sex. Where available, HLA class I and class II types were obtained from metadata supplied by the sample provider rather than from assay-based typing.

The immunoSEQ Assay, a bias-controlled multiplex PCR, was used to amplify TCRbeta CDR3 regions from genomic DNA. On the study's bioinformatics: Within the assay, amplification of reference gene primers was used to estimate how many nucleated cells each sample contained. To quantify the absolute abundance of each unique TCRbeta CDR3 rearrangement, sequence reads were collapsed and filtered. For each sample, productive Simpson clonality was calculated as the square root of Simpson's diversity index across productive rearrangements. The source is immuneACCESS, and TCRdb retained only in-frame sequences with V and J called. Part of the clones is not carried over; for the studies checked, unresolved V genes explain less than half of this, and the remainder is unexplained. The DNA was the basis for D and trimming; V, J and clone size are from that table. Counted in this sample were 280,000 or so clones; 89% of them appeared once. 12% of the sample goes to the ten largest clones.

What the study reported, not specific to this receptor: Clinical and demographic metadata were provided uncurated, with the amount varying by source and participant.

Via the germline V gene, CDR1 is SGHAT and CDR2 FQNNGV. The cysteine opens and the phenylalanine closes a CDR3 of 16 amino acids. The read is trimmed to its CDR3 DNA, 48 bases read in frame from base 1. From V the trimming removes 1 base and from J it removes 9 bases, while the gene matches leave 9 bases of the junction unaccounted for. This receptor chain uses TRBV11-2 and TRBJ2-1, with TRBD2 matching 10 junction bases. The TCR comes from a woman between 55 and 75 years old with acute or convalescent COVID-19. The sequencing input was peripheral blood. The nucleotide sequence reads TGTGCCAGCAGCTTAGTTACAGCGGGGGGGCGTGGTGAGCAGTTCTTC. This sequence encodes CASSLVTAGGRGEQFF.